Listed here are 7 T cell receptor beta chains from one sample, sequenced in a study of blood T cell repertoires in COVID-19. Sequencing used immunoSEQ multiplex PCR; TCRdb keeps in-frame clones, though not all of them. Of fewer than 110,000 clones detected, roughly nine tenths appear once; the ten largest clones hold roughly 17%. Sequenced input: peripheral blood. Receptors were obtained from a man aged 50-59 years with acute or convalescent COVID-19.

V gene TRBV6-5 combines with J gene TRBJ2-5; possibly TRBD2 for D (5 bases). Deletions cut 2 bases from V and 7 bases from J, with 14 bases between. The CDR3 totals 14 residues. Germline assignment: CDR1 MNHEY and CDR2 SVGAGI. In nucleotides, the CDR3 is TGTGCCAGCAGTTACCTATCTGGCGCGGGGACCCAGTACTTC. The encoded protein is CASSYLSGAGTQYF.

CDR3 amino acids: CASSWGSGGTETQYF. The CDR3 nucleotides read TGTGCCAGCAGCTGGGGTAGCGGGGGTACGGAGACCCAGTACTTC. V usage is TRBV11-3 and J usage is TRBJ2-5, with 9 bases lining up with TRBD2. CDR1 and CDR2 from the germline V gene are SGHNT and YENEEA. The CDR3 spans 15 residues. V dropped 4 bases and J dropped 5; count of bases not matched to a gene: 8.

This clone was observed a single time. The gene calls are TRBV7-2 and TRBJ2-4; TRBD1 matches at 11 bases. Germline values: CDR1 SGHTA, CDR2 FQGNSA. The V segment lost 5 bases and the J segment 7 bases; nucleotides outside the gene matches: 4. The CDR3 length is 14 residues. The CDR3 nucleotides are TGTGCCAGCAGCCCCGGGACAGGGGGGAACATTCAGTACTTC. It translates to CASSPGTGGNIQYF.

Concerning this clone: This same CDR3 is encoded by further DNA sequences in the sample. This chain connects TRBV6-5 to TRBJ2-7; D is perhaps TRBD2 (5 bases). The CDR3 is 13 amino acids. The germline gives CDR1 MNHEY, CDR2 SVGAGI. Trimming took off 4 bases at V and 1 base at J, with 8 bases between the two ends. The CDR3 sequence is CASSSPGSYEQYF. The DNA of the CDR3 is TGTGCCAGCAGTTCCCCGGGGTCCTACGAGCAGTACTTC.

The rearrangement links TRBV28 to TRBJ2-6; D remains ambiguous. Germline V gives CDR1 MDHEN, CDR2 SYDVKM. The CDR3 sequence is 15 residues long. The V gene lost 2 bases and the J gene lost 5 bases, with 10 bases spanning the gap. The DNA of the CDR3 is TGTGCCAGCAGTTTACGCCCACCTAGGGCCAACGTCCTGACTTTC. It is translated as CASSLRPPRANVLTF.

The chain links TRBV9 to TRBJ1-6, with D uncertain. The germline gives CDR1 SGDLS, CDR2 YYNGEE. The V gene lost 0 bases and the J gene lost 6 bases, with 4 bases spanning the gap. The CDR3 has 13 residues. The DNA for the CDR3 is TGTGCCAGCAGCGTAGCCAGTAATTCACCCCTCCACTTT. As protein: CASSVASNSPLHF.

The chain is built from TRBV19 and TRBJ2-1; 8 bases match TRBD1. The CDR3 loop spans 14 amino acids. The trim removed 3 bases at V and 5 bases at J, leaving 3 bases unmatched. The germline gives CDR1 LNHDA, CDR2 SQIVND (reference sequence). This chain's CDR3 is CASSIRGPDNEQFF. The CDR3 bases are TGTGCCAGTAGTATCAGGGGGCCGGACAATGAGCAGTTCTTC.